One and the same sample provided the 25 T cell receptor beta chains below, sequenced in a study of CD8 T cells in ankylosing spondylitis. Findings and limits, study-wide: Made up of fewer than ten highly homologous variants, a TCR beta motif appeared characteristic of ankylosing spondylitis blood.

TCRdb processed the 5' RACE reads anew with MiXCR; each CDR3 protein has one entry. The sample yields 200,000 to 250,000 distinct CDR3 sequences, approximately 7.3% seen once. For these TCRs, the target antigens are not known. The sequenced sample was blood, either unsorted or a sorted T cell fraction (not recorded which). All receptors derive from a male donor with ankylosing spondylitis.

The V and J genes are TRBV19 and TRBJ1-5; D remains ambiguous. Trimming removed 0 bases from V and 4 bases from J, with 10 bases in between. This CDR3 spans 15 amino acids. Germline CDR1 is LNHDA and CDR2 is SQIVND (reference sequence). Here the CDR3 reads CASSIDAAENQPQHF. CDR3 DNA: TGTGCCAGTAGTATAGATGCGGCAGAAAATCAGCCCCAGCATTTT.

This clonotype has ten or more counts. This chain joins TRBV4-1 and TRBJ1-3; no reliable D call. Germline V CDR1 and CDR2: MGHRA, YSYEKL. CDR3 length equals 15 residues. Trimming removed 0 bases at V and 0 bases at J, with 6 bases between. CDR3 amino acids: CASSQDQYSGNTIYF. The CDR3 region has the DNA TGCGCCAGCAGCCAAGATCAGTACTCTGGAAACACCATATATTTT.

This clonotype appeared many times. V and J are TRBV6-1 and TRBJ2-4; D ambiguous. The CDR3 spans 16 residues. V lost 7 bases and J lost 0, with 16 bases in between. Germline-derived CDR1 and CDR2 are MNHNS and SASEGT. This chain's CDR3 is CASIPNKGSAKNIQYF. The CDR3 DNA reads TGTGCCAGCATCCCCAACAAGGGATCAGCCAAAAACATTCAGTACTTC.

This clonotype was detected many times. The V call is TRBV4-3, the J call TRBJ1-6; D gene unclear. This CDR3 contains 16 residues. CDR1 and CDR2 from the germline V gene are LGHNA and YSLEER. V shed 1 base and J shed 8 bases, with 15 bases lying between them. The CDR3 coding sequence is TGCGCCAGCAGCCAAGCACCCGTGGAGGGAGATTCACCCCTCCACTTT. Translated: CASSQAPVEGDSPLHF.

This clonotype has ten or more counts. The chain combines TRBV29-1 with TRBJ1-3; D is undetermined. This CDR3 comprises 12 residues. The germline CDR1 and CDR2 sequences are SQVTM and ANQGSEA. The ends were cut back, 8 bases at V and 8 bases at J, with 16 bases in the middle. The DNA for the CDR3 is TGCAGCCCAACCTCCGGGCCCTACACCATATATTTT. Translating gives CSPTSGPYTIYF. The full variable domain, in which reference TRBV29-1 and TRBJ1-3 provide the parts outside the CDR3, is SAVISQKPSRDICQRGTSLTIQCQVDSQVTMMFWYRQQPGQSLTLIATANQGSEATYESGFVIDKFPISRPNLTFSTLTVSNMSPEDSSIYLCSPTSGPYTIYFGEGSWLTVV.

This clonotype was recorded at least ten times. In DNA, the CDR3 is TGTGCCAGCATGGGGCGGGGAGGCGCAACTAATGAAAAACTGTTTTTT. Translation gives CASMGRGGATNEKLFF. The chain employs TRBV2 and TRBJ1-4; a weak D match, TRBD1 (5 bases). The CDR3 contains 16 residues. Germline V CDR1 and CDR2: SNHLY, FYNNEI. V lost 7 bases to trimming and J lost 0 bases, with 15 bases between them. The variable domain in full, with the rest retrieved from reference TRBV2 and TRBJ1-4, is EPEVTQTPSHQVTQMGQEVILRCVPISNHLYFYWYRQILGQKVEFLVSFYNNEISEKSEIFDDQFSVERPDGSNFTLKIRSTKLEDSAMYFCASMGRGGATNEKLFFGSGTQLSVL.

This clonotype was counted many times. The V and J genes are TRBV6-2 or TRBV6-3 and TRBJ2-1, with no clear D. V lost 0 bases to trimming and J lost 7 bases, with 7 bases between them. CDR1 MNHEY and CDR2 SVGEGT come from the germline V gene. The CDR3 has 13 amino acids. CDR3 sequence (DNA): TGTGCCAGCAGTTACTCGCCCAGGAATGAGCAGTTCTTC. It yields the protein CASSYSPRNEQFF.

This clonotype was counted ten times or more. The V and J genes are TRBV7-9 and TRBJ2-5; possibly TRBD2 for D (6 bases). Germline CDR1 is SEHNR and CDR2 is FQNEAQ (reference sequence). V lost 4 bases and J 5 bases, leaving 14 bases between the germline ends. The CDR3 length is 14 residues. The CDR3 is CASSSGGSRETQYF. The CDR3 DNA sequence: TGTGCCAGCAGCTCCGGGGGTAGCAGGGAGACCCAGTACTTC.

The rearrangement uses TRBV5-1 and TRBJ2-3, with TRBD1 matching over 12 bases. The CDR3 covers 15 residues. CDR1 SGHRS and CDR2 YFSETQ come from the germline V gene. Trimming at V came to 3 bases and at J to 4 bases, leaving 3 bases not matched to a gene. This CDR3 is CASSSGQGAADTQYF. The CDR3 DNA follows: TGCGCCAGCAGCTCGGGACAGGGGGCCGCAGATACGCAGTATTTT.

This clonotype was seen ten or more times. The rearrangement links TRBV21-1 to TRBJ2-3; the table's TRBD2 call for D was not verified on the DNA. TRBV21-1 is described as a pseudogene. The CDR3 is 18 amino acids. CDR3 sequence: CASSKRPAAEGSTDTQYF. The CDR3 nucleotides read TGTGCCAGCAGCAAACGCCCTGCGGCGGAGGGTAGCACAGATACGCAGTATTTT.

V usage is TRBV3-1 and J usage is TRBJ2-4; 7 bases map to TRBD2. The CDR3 is 16 residues long. Losses at the gene ends were 4 bases for V and 2 bases for J; bases not matched to a gene: 8. Germline values: CDR1 LGHDT, CDR2 YNNKEL (reference sequence). CDR3 in DNA: TGTGCCAGCAGCCCCCGGACTAGGGGCCCCAAAAACATTCAGTACTTC. Protein product: CASSPRTRGPKNIQYF. Filled out from reference TRBV3-1 and TRBJ2-4, the complete variable domain reads DTAVSQTPKYLVTQMGNDKSIKCEQNLGHDTMYWYKQDSKKFLKIMFSYNNKELIINETVPNRFSPKSPDKAHLNLHINSLELGDSAVYFCASSPRTRGPKNIQYFGAGTRLSVL.

V usage is TRBV2 and J usage is TRBJ2-3, with 7 bases aligning to TRBD1. CDR3 length: 14 residues. CDR1 SNHLY and CDR2 FYNNEI come from the germline V gene. With 11 bases clipped from V and 5 bases from J, the junction kept 13 bases outside the gene matches. CDR3 coding DNA: TGTGCCGAAGGAGGTACAGGGGTAAAAGATACGCAGTATTTT. Its translation is CAEGGTGVKDTQYF.

In this sample, this clonotype turned up a few times. The chain recombines TRBV2 with TRBJ1-1; D not certain. Trimming pared 0 bases from V and 1 base from J, leaving 9 bases between. The CDR3 has 15 amino acids. In germline, CDR1 is SNHLY, CDR2 FYNNEI. The CDR3 coding sequence is TGTGCCAGCAGTGAAGCGTCCAGATCGAACACTGAAGCTTTCTTT. Its translation: CASSEASRSNTEAFF.

This clonotype was counted many times. This chain links TRBV7-2 with TRBJ1-5, with a weak D call TRBD1 (5 bases). Germline CDR1 SGHTA, CDR2 FQGNSA. CDR3 size: 17 residues. V lost 5 bases to trimming and J lost 0 bases, with 17 bases between them. The CDR3 protein is CASSPGGWEYSNQPQHF. The CDR3 region has the DNA TGTGCCAGCAGCCCTGGGGGGTGGGAATATAGCAATCAGCCCCAGCATTTT.

This clonotype came up many times. The chain recombines TRBV5-6 with TRBJ2-4, with D uncertain. The V gene lost 1 base and the J gene lost 0 bases, with 8 bases spanning the gap. The germline V gene has CDR1 SGHDT and CDR2 YYEEEE. The CDR3 sequence is 15 residues long. Here the CDR3 DNA reads TGTGCCAGCAGCTTGAGGCAGGAAGCCAAAAACATTCAGTACTTC. Its protein product is CASSLRQEAKNIQYF.

This clonotype was seen a few times. The chain has TRBV25-1 and TRBJ2-1; 8 positions match TRBD1. Germline V gene data show CDR1 as MGHDK and CDR2 as SYGVNS. With 11 bases clipped from V and 14 bases from J, the junction kept 11 bases outside the gene matches. This CDR3 is built from 11 residues. CDR3 residues: CACQGASCKFF. CDR3 bases: TGTGCCTGCCAGGGGGCATCTTGTAAGTTCTTC.

The V and J genes are TRBV20-1 and TRBJ2-7; D is uncertain. Germline V CDR1 and CDR2: DFQATT, SNEGSKA (reference sequence). The CDR3 consists of 11 residues. V was trimmed by 2 bases and J by 5 bases, leaving 7 bases between them. CDR3 amino acids: CSARQSHEQYF. As DNA, the CDR3 is TGCAGTGCTAGACAAAGCCACGAGCAGTACTTC.

Only a few counts were recorded for this clonotype. This rearrangement joins TRBV29-1 to TRBJ2-3; a possible D gene is TRBD1 (5 bases). The CDR3 is 14 amino acids. Trimming shortened V by 7 bases and J by 1 base, and 15 bases separated the two germline ends. In germline, CDR1 is SQVTM, CDR2 ANQGSEA. CDR3 coding DNA: TGCAGCGGTGGACCCAAAGGGGGCACAGATACGCAGTATTTT. Translating gives CSGGPKGGTDTQYF.

The chain joins TRBV6-4 to TRBJ2-1; unclear D gene. The V and J ends lost 0 bases and 0 bases respectively, with 6 bases between them. The germline V gene has CDR1 MRHNA and CDR2 SNTAGT. The CDR3 has 15 amino acids. The CDR3 region has the DNA TGTGCCAGCAGTGACTCCCTCAGCTCCTACAATGAGCAGTTCTTC. Protein sequence: CASSDSLSSYNEQFF.

This clonotype was seen many times. This chain uses TRBV27 with TRBJ2-1; possibly TRBD1 for D (6 bases). CDR1 is MNHEY and CDR2 is SMNVEV in the germline V gene (reference sequence). The V gene lost 5 bases and the J gene lost 4 bases, with 15 bases spanning the gap. This CDR3 is 15 amino acids long. This chain's CDR3 is CASSPGQILYNEQFF. DNA for the CDR3: TGTGCCAGCAGTCCAGGACAGATCCTGTACAATGAGCAGTTCTTC.

In its sample, this clonotype was seen many times. The genes are TRBV27 and TRBJ1-5; the match to TRBD1 covers 7 bases. The junction had 9 bases not matched to a gene; V was cut back by 8 bases and J by 2 bases. The CDR3 loop spans 15 amino acids. Looked up from germline, CDR1 is MNHEY and CDR2 is SMNVEV (reference sequence). This chain's CDR3 is CASRSTGLGNQPQHF. The CDR3 DNA reads TGTGCCAGCCGATCGACAGGGCTCGGCAATCAGCCCCAGCATTTT.

This clonotype was seen at least ten times. DNA for the CDR3: TGTGCCAGTAGTATGGCAGGAACTCAGCCCCAGCATTTT. This gives the protein CASSMAGTQPQHF. This chain connects TRBV19 to TRBJ1-5, with D unclear. The CDR3 runs to 13 residues. V lost 3 bases, J lost 6 bases, and 9 bases lay in between. Germline CDR1 and CDR2: LNHDA and SQIVND (reference sequence).

This clonotype has a count of ten or more. The chain is built from TRBV4-2 and TRBJ1-3; 8 nucleotides line up with TRBD1. Germline-derived CDR1 and CDR2 are LGHNA and YNFKEQ. CDR3 length: 18 amino acids. V gave up 5 bases and J gave up 0 bases; unmatched junction bases: 12. Written as DNA, the CDR3 is TGTGCCAGCAGCGACCGACAGGGGTCCGTTTTCTCTGGAAACACCATATATTTT. Its protein product is CASSDRQGSVFSGNTIYF.

This clonotype was detected many times. The chain links TRBV7-9 to TRBJ2-5; 7 nucleotides line up with TRBD1. Germline V gene lookup returns CDR1 SEHNR and CDR2 FQNEAQ (reference sequence). The CDR3 has 16 amino acids. With 5 bases clipped from V and 7 bases from J, the junction kept 16 bases outside the gene matches. DNA for the CDR3: TGTGCCAGCAGCCTCCTAACAGGGGCCGTGCGTCGGACCCAGTACTTC. Residues: CASSLLTGAVRRTQYF.

This clonotype has at least ten counts. The chain links TRBV6-2 or TRBV6-3 to TRBJ1-3; D remains unclear. This CDR3 is 14 amino acids long. Trimming stripped 2 bases from V and 0 bases from J, with 5 bases between. Germline V gives CDR1 MNHEY, CDR2 SVGEGT. The CDR3 coding sequence is TGTGCCAGCAGTTACGGGAGCTCTGGAAACACCATATATTTT. Its translation is CASSYGSSGNTIYF.